This TCR beta chain emerged from a study of blood T cell repertoires in COVID-19. After removal of 4 bases from V and 1 base from J, the junction contained 18 bases not matched to a gene. The CDR3 totals 19 residues. Per the germline V gene, CDR1 is SGHDT and CDR2 is YYEEEE. The assay was immunoSEQ multiplex PCR, and TCRdb's table has in-frame clones only and misses some. This sample carries 110,000 or so clones, nearly 90% of them seen once, and the ten largest clones take 8% to 9.5%. This rearrangement joins TRBV5-6 to TRBJ2-7, with TRBD1 matching over 9 bases. The origin of this receptor is a woman aged 70 to 79 who had recovered from COVID-19. The sample was peripheral blood. CDR3 in amino acids: CASSEFLASTGTGSYEQYF. CDR3 in DNA: TGTGCCAGCAGCGAATTCCTAGCCTCTACCGGGACAGGGTCCTACGAGCAGTACTTC.